This entry concerns a single TCR beta chain. Germline CDR1 MNHNY, CDR2 SVGAGI (reference sequence). This CDR3 spans 15 amino acids. With 2 bases removed from V and 2 bases from J, the gap between germline ends came to 12 bases. This sample was included in a study of radiotherapy plus CTLA-4 blockade in lung cancer. Study overall: Objective responses occurred in about a sixth of patients; around 30% had disease control.

The data were produced by immunoSEQ multiplex PCR, yet TCRdb's version contains in-frame clones alone and is incomplete. The sample lists 81,000 or so clones, more than 80% occurring once. Here the sequenced sample was peripheral blood, taken from a patient treated with radiotherapy plus ipilimumab. V gene TRBV6-6 combines with J gene TRBJ2-5; D unresolved. This clonotype was obtained from a human donor with non-small cell lung cancer who had stable disease on radiotherapy plus ipilimumab. CDR3 loop: CASSYGRVRQETQYF. The CDR3 DNA is TGTGCCAGCAGTTACGGCCGGGTCCGGCAAGAGACCCAGTACTTC.